Sequencing of this T cell receptor (beta chain) was carried out in a study of T-cell memory formation after mild COVID-19. Study information: Largely, TCR clusters stayed within a single donor. Study-level findings and limits: Pre-infection memory already had some responding clones, implying cross-reactive memory joined.

TCRdb re-derived calls from the 5' RACE reads in MiXCR, one entry per CDR3 protein. The sample lists fewer than 650,000 distinct CDR3 sequences, roughly 22% occurring once. The CDR3 length is 14 residues. The germline V gene has CDR1 MNHEY and CDR2 SMNVEV (reference sequence). The germline V and J ends were trimmed by 6 bases and 4 bases, with 14 bases remaining between them. Points on this clonotype: The antigen is not known.

The material sequenced was PBMCs or a T cell subset sorted from them (not recorded which). V gene TRBV27 combines with J gene TRBJ2-3; D unclear. The clonotype originates from an adult woman who had mild COVID-19 (a few samples of this study predate the infection). Cell type and time point are not known. CDR3 DNA sequence: TGTGCCAGCAGCTATCGAAGGTCCGCAGATACGCAGTATTTT. Protein: CASSYRRSADTQYF.